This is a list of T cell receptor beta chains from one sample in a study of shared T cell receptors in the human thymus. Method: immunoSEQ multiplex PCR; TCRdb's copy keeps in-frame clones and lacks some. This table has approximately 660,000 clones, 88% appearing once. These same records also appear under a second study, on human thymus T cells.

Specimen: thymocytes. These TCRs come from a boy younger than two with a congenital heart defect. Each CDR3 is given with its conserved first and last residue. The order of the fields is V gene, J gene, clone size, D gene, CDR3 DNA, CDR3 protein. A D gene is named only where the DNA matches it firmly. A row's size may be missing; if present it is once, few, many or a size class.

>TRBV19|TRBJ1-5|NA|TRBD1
TGTGCCAGTAGGGGGGACAGGGAGGGCAATCAGCCCCAGCATTTT
CASRGDREGNQPQHF
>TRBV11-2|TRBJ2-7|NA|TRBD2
TGTGCCAGCAGCTTAGATCAGGGGACTAGCGGGACCCACGAGCAGTACTTC
CASSLDQGTSGTHEQYF
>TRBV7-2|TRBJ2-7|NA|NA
TGTGCCAGCAGCTTAGGACTTCCCGTGCAGTACTTC
CASSLGLPVQYF
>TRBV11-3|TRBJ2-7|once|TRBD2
TGTGCCAGTCGCGGGGGGGCTGGCGAGCAGTACTTC
CASRGGAGEQYF
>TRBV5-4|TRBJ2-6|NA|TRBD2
TGTGCCAGCAGCCGGGGTAGCGGGGTCTCTGGGGCCAACGTCCTGACTTTC
CASSRGSGVSGANVLTF
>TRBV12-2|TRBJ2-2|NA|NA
TGTGCAAGTCGCTTAGCGCGAAGAATTAGCGGGGGCACCGGGGAGCTGTTTTTT
CASRLARRISGGTGELFF
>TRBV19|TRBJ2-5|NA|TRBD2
TGTGCCAGTAGTAGGACTAGCGAAGAGACCCAGTACTTC
CASSRTSEETQYF
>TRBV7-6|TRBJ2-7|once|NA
TGTGCCAGCAGCTTGTTTTCGTCAGGGTCTCCCTACGAGCAGTACTTC
CASSLFSSGSPYEQYF
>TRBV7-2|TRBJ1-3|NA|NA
TGTGCCAGCAGCTACCGAGTGGCAGGCCCATTTAACTCGGGAAACACCATATATTTT
CASSYRVAGPFNSGNTIYF
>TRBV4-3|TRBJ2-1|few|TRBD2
TGCGCCAGCAGCCAAGACCCAGCGGGAGGCGATGAGCAGTTCTTC
CASSQDPAGGDEQFF
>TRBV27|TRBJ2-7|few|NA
TGTGCCAGCAAGCCGCGGCGGCCCGGCAGGGACTACGAGCAGTACTTC
CASKPRRPGRDYEQYF
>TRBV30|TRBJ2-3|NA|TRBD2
TGTGCCTGGAGAGGGACTAGCGGGAGGGCCGCAGATACGCAGTATTTT
CAWRGTSGRAADTQYF
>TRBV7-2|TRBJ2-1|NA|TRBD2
TGTGCCAGCAGCTCTCTGGGGGAGCGGGACTACAATGAGCAGTTCTTC
CASSSLGERDYNEQFF
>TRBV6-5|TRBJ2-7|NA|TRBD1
TGTGCCAGCAGGTCAGGGGGAAGCGAGCAGTACTTC
CASRSGGSEQYF
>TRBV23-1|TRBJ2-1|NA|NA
TGCGCCAGCAGTCAATCGGGAGCGCAGTTCTTC
CASSQSGAQFF
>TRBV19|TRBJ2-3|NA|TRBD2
TGTGCCAGTAGTCCCGGGACTAGCGGGATAAATACGCAGTATTTT
CASSPGTSGINTQYF
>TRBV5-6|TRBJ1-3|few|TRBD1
TGTGCCAGCAGCTTGTCGAGGGGGCAGGGGAAAAGAAACACCATATATTTT
CASSLSRGQGKRNTIYF
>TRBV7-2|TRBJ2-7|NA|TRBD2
TGTGCCAGCAGCTTAGAGCGGGAGCGGCCCTACGAGCAGTACTTC
CASSLERERPYEQYF
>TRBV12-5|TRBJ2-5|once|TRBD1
TGTGCTAGTGGTTTGGGTCCCGGGACAGGGCAAGAGACCCAGTACTTC
CASGLGPGTGQETQYF
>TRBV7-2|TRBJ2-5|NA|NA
TGTGCCAGCAGCTCTGACAGGATTTCCCCAGAGACCCAGTACTTC
CASSSDRISPETQYF
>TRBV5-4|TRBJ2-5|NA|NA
TGTGCCAGCAGTTCCCAGTTAAACCAAGAGACCCAGTACTTC
CASSSQLNQETQYF
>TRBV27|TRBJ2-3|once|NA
TGTGCCAGCAGTTTCGCCCTCGCGGAGGGAAGGACAGATACGCAGTATTTT
CASSFALAEGRTDTQYF
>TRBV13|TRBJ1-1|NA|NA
TGTGCCAGCAGCTTAGGATCGGGAGGGGGGACTGAAGCTTTCTTT
CASSLGSGGGTEAFF
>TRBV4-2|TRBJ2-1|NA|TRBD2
TGTGCCAGCAGCCAATATATGACTAGCGGGAGAAGGTTCTCCTACAATGAGCAGTTCTTC
CASSQYMTSGRRFSYNEQFF
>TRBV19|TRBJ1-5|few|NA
TGTGCCGGGGGCGGGCCTAGCAATCAGCCCCAGCATTTT
CAGGGPSNQPQHF
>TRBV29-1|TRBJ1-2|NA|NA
TGCAGCGAGGGGGTGGCAGTCTATGGCTACACCTTC
CSEGVAVYGYTF
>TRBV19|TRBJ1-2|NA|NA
TGTGCCAGTAGTACGACAGGAGAAACTAACTATGGCTACACCTTC
CASSTTGETNYGYTF
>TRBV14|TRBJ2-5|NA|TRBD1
TGTGCCAGCAGCCAAGGCAGAGGGTTCCGGGACAGGGGGCGACTTCAAGAGACCCAGTACTTC
CASSQGRGFRDRGRLQETQYF
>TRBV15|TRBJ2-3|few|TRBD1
TGTGCCACCAGCTTTCAGGGACAGGGCACAGATACGCAGTATTTT
CATSFQGQGTDTQYF
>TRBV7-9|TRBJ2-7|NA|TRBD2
TGTGCCAGCAGCTTGAATAGCGGGAGGGCAAGCTCCTACGAGCAGTACTTC
CASSLNSGRASSYEQYF
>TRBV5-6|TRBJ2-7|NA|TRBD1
TGTGCCAGCAGCTTGAACAGGGACAGCCGCTACGAGCAGTACTTC
CASSLNRDSRYEQYF
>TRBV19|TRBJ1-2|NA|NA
TGTGCCAGTAGTATAGAACTCTCCGGGGTTTTTCGGGATGGCTACACCTTC
CASSIELSGVFRDGYTF
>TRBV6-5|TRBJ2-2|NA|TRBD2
TGTGCCAGCAGTTTAGCGGGAGCGAGTACCGGGGAGCTGTTTTTT
CASSLAGASTGELFF